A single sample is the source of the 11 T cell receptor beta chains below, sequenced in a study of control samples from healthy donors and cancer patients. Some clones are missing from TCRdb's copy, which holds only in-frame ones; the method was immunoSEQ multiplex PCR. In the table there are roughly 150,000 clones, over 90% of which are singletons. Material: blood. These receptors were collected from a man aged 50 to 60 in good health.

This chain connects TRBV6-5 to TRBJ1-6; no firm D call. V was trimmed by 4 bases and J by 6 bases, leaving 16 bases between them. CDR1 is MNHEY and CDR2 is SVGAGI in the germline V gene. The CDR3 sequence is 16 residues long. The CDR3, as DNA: TGTGCCAGCAGTTCCGGTCGAGGGAGGATTAATTCACCCCTCCACTTT. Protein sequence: CASSSGRGRINSPLHF.

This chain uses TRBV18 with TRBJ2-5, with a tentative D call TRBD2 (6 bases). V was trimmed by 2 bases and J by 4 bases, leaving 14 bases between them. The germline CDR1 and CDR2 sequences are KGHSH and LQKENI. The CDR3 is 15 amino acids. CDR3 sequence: CASSPRYGGRETQYF. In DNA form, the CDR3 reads TGTGCCAGCTCACCAAGATACGGGGGTCGAGAGACCCAGTACTTC.

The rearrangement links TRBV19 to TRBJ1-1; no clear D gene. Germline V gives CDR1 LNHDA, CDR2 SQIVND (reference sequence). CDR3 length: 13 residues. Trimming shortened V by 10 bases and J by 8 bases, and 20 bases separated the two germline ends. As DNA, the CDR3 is TGTGCCACTATTTTGGAGGGAGGCCTCGAAGCTTTCTTT. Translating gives CATILEGGLEAFF.

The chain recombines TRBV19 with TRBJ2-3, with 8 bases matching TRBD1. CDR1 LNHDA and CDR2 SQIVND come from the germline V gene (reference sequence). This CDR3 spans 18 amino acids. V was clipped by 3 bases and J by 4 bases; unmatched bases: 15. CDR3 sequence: CASSIGARQDRASDTQYF. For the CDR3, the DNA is TGTGCCAGTAGTATTGGGGCAAGACAGGACAGGGCCTCAGATACGCAGTATTTT.

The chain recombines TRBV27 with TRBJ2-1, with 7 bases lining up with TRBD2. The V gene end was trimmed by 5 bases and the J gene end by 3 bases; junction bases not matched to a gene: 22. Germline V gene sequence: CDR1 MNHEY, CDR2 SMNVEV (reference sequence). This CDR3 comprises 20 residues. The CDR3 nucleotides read TGTGCCAGCAGTCTGCGGACTAGTCAGGTGGGAGGTCAACGCTACAATGAGCAGTTCTTC. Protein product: CASSLRTSQVGGQRYNEQFF.

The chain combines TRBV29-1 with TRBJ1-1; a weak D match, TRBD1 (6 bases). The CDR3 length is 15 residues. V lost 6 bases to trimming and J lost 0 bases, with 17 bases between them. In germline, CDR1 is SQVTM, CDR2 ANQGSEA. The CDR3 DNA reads TGCAGCGTCCTCGAGGGGGGGGCCCTGAACACTGAAGCTTTCTTT. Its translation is CSVLEGGALNTEAFF.

CDR3 sequence reads: CASSVAGAGNTIYF. In DNA form, the CDR3 reads TGTGCCAGCAGCGTAGCGGGGGCTGGAAACACCATATATTTT. The V call is TRBV9, the J call TRBJ1-3; tentatively, D is TRBD1 (5 bases). CDR1 is SGDLS and CDR2 is YYNGEE in the germline V gene. Trimming stripped 0 bases from V and 2 bases from J, with 6 bases between. This CDR3 spans 14 amino acids.

The CDR3 spells CAISGGVAYGYTF. Here the CDR3 DNA reads TGTGCCATCAGTGGGGGGGTGGCCTATGGCTACACCTTC. This chain connects TRBV10-3 to TRBJ1-2; TRBD1 might be the D (5 bases). CDR1 and CDR2 (germline): ENHRY, SYGVKD. Trimming stripped 4 bases from V and 4 bases from J, with 10 bases between. This CDR3 comprises 13 residues.

The CDR3 DNA reads TGTGCCAGCAGTTTACTGGGACTTAGCACAGATACGCAGTATTTT. Translating gives CASSLLGLSTDTQYF. This rearrangement joins TRBV28 to TRBJ2-3, with D possibly TRBD2 on 6 matching bases. Deletions cut 2 bases from V and 0 bases from J, with 9 bases between. Germline V gives CDR1 MDHEN, CDR2 SYDVKM. This CDR3 comprises 15 residues.

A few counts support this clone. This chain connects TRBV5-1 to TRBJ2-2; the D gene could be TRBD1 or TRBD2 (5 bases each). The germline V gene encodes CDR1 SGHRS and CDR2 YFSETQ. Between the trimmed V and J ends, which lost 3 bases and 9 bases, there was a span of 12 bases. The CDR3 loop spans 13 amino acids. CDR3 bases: TGCGCCAGCAGCTCCTTACGGGGACGGGAGCTGTTTTTT. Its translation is CASSSLRGRELFF.

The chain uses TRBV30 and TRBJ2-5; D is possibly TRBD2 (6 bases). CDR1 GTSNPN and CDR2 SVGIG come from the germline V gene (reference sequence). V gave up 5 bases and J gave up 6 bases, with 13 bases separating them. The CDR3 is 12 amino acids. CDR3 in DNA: TGTGCCTGGGAGGCGGGCGGGAAGACCCAGTACTTC. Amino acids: CAWEAGGKTQYF.